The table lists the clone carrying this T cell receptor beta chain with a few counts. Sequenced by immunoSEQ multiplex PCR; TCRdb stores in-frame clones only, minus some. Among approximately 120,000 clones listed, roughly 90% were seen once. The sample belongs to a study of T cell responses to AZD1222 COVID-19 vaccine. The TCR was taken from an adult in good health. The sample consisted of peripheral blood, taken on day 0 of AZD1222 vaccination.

CDR3 sequence reads: CASRPRQGKYEQYF. DNA for the CDR3: TGTGCCAGCAGACCACGACAGGGCAAATACGAGCAGTACTTC. V gene TRBV27 combines with J gene TRBJ2-7; 7 bases are shared with TRBD1. CDR3 length equals 14 residues. CDR1 and CDR2 (germline): MNHEY, SMNVEV (reference sequence). V lost 6 bases and J lost 4; bases outside the gene matches: 9.